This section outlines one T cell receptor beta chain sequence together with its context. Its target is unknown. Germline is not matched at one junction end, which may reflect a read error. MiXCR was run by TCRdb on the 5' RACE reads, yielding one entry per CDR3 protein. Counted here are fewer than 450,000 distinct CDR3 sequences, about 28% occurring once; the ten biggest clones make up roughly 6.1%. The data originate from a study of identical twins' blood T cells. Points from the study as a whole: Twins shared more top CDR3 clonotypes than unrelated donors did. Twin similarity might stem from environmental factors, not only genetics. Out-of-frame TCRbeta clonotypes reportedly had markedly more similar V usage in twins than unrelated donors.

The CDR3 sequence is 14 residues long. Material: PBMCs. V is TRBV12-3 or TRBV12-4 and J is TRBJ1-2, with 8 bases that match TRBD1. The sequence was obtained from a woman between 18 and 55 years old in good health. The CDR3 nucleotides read TGTGTCAGCAGTTTAGATGACAGGGGAAGTGGCTACACCTTC. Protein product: CVSSLDDRGSGYTF.